The entry below gives a single TCR beta chain sequence along with its context. Its antigen is unidentified. These data belong to a study of T-cell memory formation after mild COVID-19. In the study overall: TCR clusters were largely donor specific. Broader study findings: The authors left the SARS-CoV-2 specificity of second-wave clones peaking on day 37 unconfirmed. Among clones contracting day 15 to 85, CD4/CD8 was balanced, whereas later expanders leaned CD4+. CD8+ contracting clones occupied EMRA, while CD4+ ones occupied mainly CM and EM.

The CDR3 spans 14 residues. CDR1 and CDR2 (germline): SGHNT, YYREEE (reference sequence). The V end lost 4 bases, the J end lost 4 bases, and 14 bases lay between the germline ends. TCRdb reprocessed the 5' RACE reads with MiXCR, giving one entry per CDR3 protein. Of hundreds of thousands of distinct CDR3 sequences detected, approximately 22% appear once; the ten largest clones hold about 21%. This receptor was obtained from a man younger than 30 who had mild COVID-19 (a few samples of this study predate the infection). Cell type and time point are not known. Sequencing was performed on PBMCs or a T cell subset sorted from them (not recorded which). The chain has TRBV5-4 and TRBJ1-2; no clear D gene. The CDR3 region has the DNA TGTGCCAGCAGCCTCTCGGGTTATTTCTATGGCTACACCTTC. Translating gives CASSLSGYFYGYTF.